These 10 T cell receptor beta chains originate from one sample sequenced in a study of cytomegalovirus exposure and HLA in healthy donors. This PCR relied on a set of 60 Vbeta primers and 13 Jbeta primers. Generated by immunoSEQ multiplex PCR, the TCRdb table keeps only in-frame clones and is missing some. Seen here are 150,000 to 200,000 clones, roughly 80% observed once, and the top ten hold approximately 15%. Sequenced material: PBMCs. These receptors all stem from a woman aged 40-49 years in good health and CMV-seronegative.

This rearrangement joins TRBV5-6 to TRBJ1-6; 8 nucleotides match TRBD1. In germline, CDR1 is SGHDT, CDR2 YYEEEE. The CDR3 length is 14 residues. V gave up 3 bases and J gave up 13 bases; unmatched junction bases: 9. The CDR3 DNA follows: TGTGCCAGCAGCTCCGGGACAGGAGATATCCCCCTCCACTTT. Its protein product is CASSSGTGDIPLHF.

This clone turned up a few times. The chain carries TRBV7-2 and TRBJ2-2, with D possibly matching TRBD2 (6 bases). The ends were cut back, 6 bases at V and 5 bases at J, with 10 bases in the middle. The CDR3 runs 13 residues. Looked up from germline, CDR1 is SGHTA and CDR2 is FQGNSA. The CDR3 DNA is TGTGCCAGCAGACCGGCGGGGACCGGGGAGCTGTTTTTT. It specifies CASRPAGTGELFF.

The chain is built from TRBV7-9 and TRBJ1-2, with 10 bases lining up with TRBD1. Germline V gene lookup returns CDR1 SEHNR and CDR2 FQNEAQ (reference sequence). This CDR3 has 17 amino acids. V was pared by 4 bases and J by 4 bases, with 12 bases of the junction left unmatched. The CDR3 DNA sequence: TGTGCCAGCAGCTCCCCGGGACAGGGGTATATCGGCTATGGCTACACCTTC. Translated, it gives CASSSPGQGYIGYGYTF.

The chain joins TRBV19 to TRBJ2-1; perhaps TRBD1 as D (6 bases). The CDR3 covers 14 residues. Trimming stripped 6 bases from V and 2 bases from J, with 11 bases between. CDR1 and CDR2 from the germline V gene are LNHDA and SQIVND (reference sequence). The CDR3 DNA follows: TGTGCCAGTAGCGTCAAGGGGGCCTACAATGAGCAGTTCTTC. Encoded protein: CASSVKGAYNEQFF.

V gene TRBV6-6 combines with J gene TRBJ1-3, with D maybe TRBD1 (6 bases). CDR1 and CDR2 from the germline V gene are MNHNY and SVGAGI (reference sequence). Trimming took 6 bases from V and 4 from J, leaving 13 bases between them. CDR3 length equals 14 residues. CDR3 residues: CASSPPGGGNTIYF. The CDR3 nucleotides read TGTGCCAGCAGCCCTCCGGGGGGCGGAAACACCATATATTTT.

The chain combines TRBV5-7 with TRBJ2-3; D is perhaps TRBD2 (7 bases). TRBV5-7 is identified as an open reading frame with a role that is uncertain. V was pared by 2 bases and J by 6 bases, with 19 bases between. There are 16 residues in the CDR3. CDR3 in amino acids: CASSFGGQLPADTQYF. The CDR3 DNA is TGTGCCAGCAGCTTCGGGGGGCAGTTACCGGCGGATACGCAGTATTTT.

The rearrangement links TRBV18 to TRBJ2-7; 8 nucleotides line up with TRBD1. The CDR3 covers 15 residues. After removal of 3 bases from V and 6 bases from J, the junction contained 10 bases not matched to a gene. Germline V gives CDR1 KGHSH, CDR2 LQKENI. The CDR3 DNA sequence: TGTGCCAGCTCACCGGGATCGACAGGGGAGCTCGAGCAGTACTTC. The encoded protein is CASSPGSTGELEQYF.

The chain joins TRBV6-6 to TRBJ1-5, with D unclear. The CDR3 is made up of 15 amino acids. V was shortened by 0 bases and J by 7 bases, with 13 bases between the two germline ends. Germline V lookup: CDR1 MNHNY, CDR2 SVGAGI (reference sequence). The CDR3 DNA sequence: TGTGCCAGCAGTTACTCGTCAGTTAAAAACCAGCCCCAGCATTTT. It codes for CASSYSSVKNQPQHF.

The count of this clone is one. The J gene is TRBJ1-2, the V gene TRBV29-1, with D hard to call. The CDR3 runs 10 residues. Trimming pared 6 bases from V and 6 bases from J, leaving 8 bases between. Germline-derived CDR1 and CDR2 are SQVTM and ANQGSEA. CDR3 residues: CSVFLDGYTF. DNA of the CDR3: TGCAGCGTCTTCTTAGATGGCTACACCTTC.

The chain recombines TRBV7-9 with TRBJ2-3; 7 bases align to TRBD1. The CDR3 contains 14 residues. Looked up from germline, CDR1 is SEHNR and CDR2 is FQNEAQ (reference sequence). V lost 2 bases to trimming and J lost 4 bases; unmatched junction nucleotides: 3. The CDR3 reads CASSLKQGSDTQYF. CDR3 DNA: TGTGCCAGCAGCTTAAAACAGGGGTCAGATACGCAGTATTTT.